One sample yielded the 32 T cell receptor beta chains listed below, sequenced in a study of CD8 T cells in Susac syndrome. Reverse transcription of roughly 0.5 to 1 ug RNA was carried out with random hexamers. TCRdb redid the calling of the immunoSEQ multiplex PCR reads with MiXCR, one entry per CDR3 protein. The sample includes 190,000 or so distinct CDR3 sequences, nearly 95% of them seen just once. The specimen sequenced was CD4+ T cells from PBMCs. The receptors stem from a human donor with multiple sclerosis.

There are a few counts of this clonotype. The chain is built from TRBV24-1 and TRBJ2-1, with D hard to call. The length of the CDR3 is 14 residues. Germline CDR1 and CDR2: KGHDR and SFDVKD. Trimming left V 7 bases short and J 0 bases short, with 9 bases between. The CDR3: CATRAGSSYNEQFF. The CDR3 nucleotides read TGTGCCACCAGGGCAGGCAGCTCCTACAATGAGCAGTTCTTC.

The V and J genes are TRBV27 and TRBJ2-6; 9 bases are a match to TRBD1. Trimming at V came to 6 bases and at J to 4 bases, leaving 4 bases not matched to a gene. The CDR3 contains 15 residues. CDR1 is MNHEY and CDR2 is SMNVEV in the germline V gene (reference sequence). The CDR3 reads CASSYRGLGANVLTF. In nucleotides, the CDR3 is TGTGCCAGCAGCTACAGGGGGCTCGGGGCCAACGTCCTGACTTTC.

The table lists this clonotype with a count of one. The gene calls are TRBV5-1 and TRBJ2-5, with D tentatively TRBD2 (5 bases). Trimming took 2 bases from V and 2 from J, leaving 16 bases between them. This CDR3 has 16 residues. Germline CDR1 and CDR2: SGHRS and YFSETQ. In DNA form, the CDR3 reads TGCGCCAGCAGCTTTGTCGACCGGGGAATACAAGAGACCCAGTACTTC. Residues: CASSFVDRGIQETQYF.

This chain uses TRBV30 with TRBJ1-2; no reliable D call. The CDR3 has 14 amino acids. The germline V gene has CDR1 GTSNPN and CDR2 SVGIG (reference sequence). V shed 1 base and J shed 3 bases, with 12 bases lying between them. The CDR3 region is CAWSALAPDYGYTF. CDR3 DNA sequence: TGTGCCTGGAGTGCCCTCGCGCCGGACTATGGCTACACCTTC. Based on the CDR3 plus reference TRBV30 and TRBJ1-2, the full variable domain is SQTIHQWPATLVQPVGSPLSLECTVEGTSNPNLYWYRQAAGRGLQLLFYSVGIGQISSEVPQNLSASRPQDRQFILSSKKLLLSDSGFYLCAWSALAPDYGYTFGSGTRLTVV.

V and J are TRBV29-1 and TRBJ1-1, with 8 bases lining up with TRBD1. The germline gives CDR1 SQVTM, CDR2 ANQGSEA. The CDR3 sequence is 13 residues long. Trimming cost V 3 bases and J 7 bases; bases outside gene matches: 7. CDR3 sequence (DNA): TGCAGCGTTGATTCGGACAGGGCGGGTGAAGCTTTCTTT. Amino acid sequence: CSVDSDRAGEAFF. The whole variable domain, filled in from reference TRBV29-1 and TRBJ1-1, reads SAVISQKPSRDICQRGTSLTIQCQVDSQVTMMFWYRQQPGQSLTLIATANQGSEATYESGFVIDKFPISRPNLTFSTLTVSNMSPEDSSIYLCSVDSDRAGEAFFGQGTRLTVV.

CDR3 sequence reads: CATSERDRESGEQFF. The DNA of the CDR3 is TGTGCCACCAGTGAGAGGGACAGGGAAAGTGGTGAGCAGTTCTTC. V is TRBV24-1 and J is TRBJ2-1, with TRBD1 identical over 9 bases. The junction had 9 bases not matched to a gene; V was cut back by 4 bases and J by 9 bases. Germline lookup yields CDR1 KGHDR and CDR2 SFDVKD. CDR3 size: 15 residues.

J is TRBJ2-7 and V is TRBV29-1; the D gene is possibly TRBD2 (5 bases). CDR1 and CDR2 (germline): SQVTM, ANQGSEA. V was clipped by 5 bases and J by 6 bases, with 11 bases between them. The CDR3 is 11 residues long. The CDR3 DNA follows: TGCAGCGTTCGAATCAGCGGCGAGCAGTACTTC. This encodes CSVRISGEQYF.

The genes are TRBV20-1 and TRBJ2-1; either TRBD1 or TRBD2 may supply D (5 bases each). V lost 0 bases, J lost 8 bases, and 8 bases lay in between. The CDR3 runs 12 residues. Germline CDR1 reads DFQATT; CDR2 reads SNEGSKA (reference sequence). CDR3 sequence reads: CSARDTGHEQFF. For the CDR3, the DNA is TGCAGTGCTAGAGATACGGGGCATGAGCAGTTCTTC.

The CDR3 reads CASSRQENTEAFF. Written as DNA, the CDR3 is TGTGCCAGCAGTCGACAGGAGAACACTGAAGCTTTCTTT. This rearrangement joins TRBV2 to TRBJ1-1, with D tentatively TRBD1 (6 bases). V shed 5 bases and J shed 1 base, with 8 bases lying between them. The CDR3 sequence is 13 residues long. The germline V gene has CDR1 SNHLY and CDR2 FYNNEI.

CDR3 coding DNA: TGCAGTTCTAAACTAGCGGGGGGCCTTGGGAATGAGCAGTTCTTC. Its translation is CSSKLAGGLGNEQFF. V is TRBV20-1 and J is TRBJ2-1; 12 nucleotides match TRBD2. This CDR3 has 15 residues. The J segment lost 7 bases and the V segment lost 8 bases, leaving 12 bases of the junction unmatched. Germline V gene lookup returns CDR1 DFQATT and CDR2 SNEGSKA (reference sequence).

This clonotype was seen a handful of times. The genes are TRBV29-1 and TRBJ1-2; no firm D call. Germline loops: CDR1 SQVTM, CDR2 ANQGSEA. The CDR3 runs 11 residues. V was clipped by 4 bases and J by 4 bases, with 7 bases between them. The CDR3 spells CSVAALYGYTF. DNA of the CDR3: TGCAGCGTTGCAGCTCTCTATGGCTACACCTTC.

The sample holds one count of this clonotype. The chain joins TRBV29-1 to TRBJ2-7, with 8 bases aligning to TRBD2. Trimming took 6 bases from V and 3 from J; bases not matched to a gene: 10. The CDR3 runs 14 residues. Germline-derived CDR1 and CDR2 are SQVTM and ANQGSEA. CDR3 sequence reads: CSVFSSGRGYEQYF. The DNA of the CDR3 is TGCAGCGTCTTCTCCAGCGGGAGAGGCTACGAGCAGTACTTC.

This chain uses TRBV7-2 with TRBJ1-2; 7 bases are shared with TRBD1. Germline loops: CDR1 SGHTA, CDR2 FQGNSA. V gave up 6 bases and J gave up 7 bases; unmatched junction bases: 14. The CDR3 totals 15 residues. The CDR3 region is CASRPTGSRIVGYTF. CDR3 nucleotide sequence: TGTGCCAGCAGACCGACAGGGAGTCGTATAGTTGGCTACACCTTC.

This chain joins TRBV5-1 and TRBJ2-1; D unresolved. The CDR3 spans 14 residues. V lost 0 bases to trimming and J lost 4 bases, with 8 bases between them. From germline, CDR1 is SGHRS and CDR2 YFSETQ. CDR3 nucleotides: TGCGCCAGCAGCTTGGGGCCAGTATACAATGAGCAGTTCTTC. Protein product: CASSLGPVYNEQFF.

The CDR3 region has the DNA TGTGCCAGCAGTCACGGGCGGGGAAACACAGATACGCAGTATTTT. It is translated as CASSHGRGNTDTQYF. The chain couples TRBV27 to TRBJ2-3; tentative D call: TRBD2 (6 bases). V lost 5 bases, J lost 2 bases, and 14 bases lay in between. Germline CDR1 MNHEY, CDR2 SMNVEV (reference sequence). The CDR3 runs 15 residues.

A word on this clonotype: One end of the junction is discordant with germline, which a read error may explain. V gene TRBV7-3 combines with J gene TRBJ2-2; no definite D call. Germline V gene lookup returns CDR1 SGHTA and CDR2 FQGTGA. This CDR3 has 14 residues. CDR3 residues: CASSPGRNAGELFF. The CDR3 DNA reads TGTGCCAGCAGCCCCGGCCGGAACGCCGGGGAGCTGTTTTTT.

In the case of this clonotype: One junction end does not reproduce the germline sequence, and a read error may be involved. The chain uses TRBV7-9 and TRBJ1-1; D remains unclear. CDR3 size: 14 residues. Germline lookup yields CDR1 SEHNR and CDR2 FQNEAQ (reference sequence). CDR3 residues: CAPIARELNTEAYF. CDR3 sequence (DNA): TGTGCCCCCATTGCGAGGGAGTTAAACACTGAAGCTTACTTT.

CDR3 sequence reads: CASRWGDTQYF. Written as DNA, the CDR3 is TGTGCCAGCAGGTGGGGAGATACGCAGTATTTT. This rearrangement joins TRBV12-3 or TRBV12-4 to TRBJ2-3; D not certain. The CDR3 contains 11 residues. With 6 bases removed from V and 5 bases from J, the gap between germline ends came to 6 bases.

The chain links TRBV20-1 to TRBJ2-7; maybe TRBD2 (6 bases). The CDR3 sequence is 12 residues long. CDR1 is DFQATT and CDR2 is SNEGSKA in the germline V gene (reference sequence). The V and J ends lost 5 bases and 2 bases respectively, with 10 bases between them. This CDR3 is CSASGLAYEQYF. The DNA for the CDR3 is TGCAGTGCTTCGGGACTCGCCTACGAGCAGTACTTC.

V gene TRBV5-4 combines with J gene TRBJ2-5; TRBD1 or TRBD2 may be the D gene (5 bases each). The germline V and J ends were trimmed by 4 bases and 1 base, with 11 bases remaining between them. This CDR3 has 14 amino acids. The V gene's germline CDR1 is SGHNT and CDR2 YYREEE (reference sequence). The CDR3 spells CASSITGAQETQYF. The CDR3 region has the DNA TGTGCCAGCAGCATCACCGGGGCCCAAGAGACCCAGTACTTC.

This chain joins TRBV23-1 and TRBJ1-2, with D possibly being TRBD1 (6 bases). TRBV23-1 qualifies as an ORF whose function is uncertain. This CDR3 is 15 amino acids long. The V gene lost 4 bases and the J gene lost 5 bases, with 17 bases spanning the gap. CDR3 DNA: TGCGCCAGCAGTCCCTCGAGAGGGGGAGGATATGGCTACACCTTC. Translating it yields CASSPSRGGGYGYTF.

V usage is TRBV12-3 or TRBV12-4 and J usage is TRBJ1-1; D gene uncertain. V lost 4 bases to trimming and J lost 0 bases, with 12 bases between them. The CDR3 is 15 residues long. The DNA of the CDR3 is TGTGCCAGCAGTTCCTCCGGTTACATGAACACTGAAGCTTTCTTT. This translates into CASSSSGYMNTEAFF.

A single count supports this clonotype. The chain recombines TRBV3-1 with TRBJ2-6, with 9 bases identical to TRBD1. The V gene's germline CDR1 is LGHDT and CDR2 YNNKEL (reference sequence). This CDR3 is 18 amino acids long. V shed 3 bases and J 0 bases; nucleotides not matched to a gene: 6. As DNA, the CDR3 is TGTGCCAGCAGCCACACAGGGGGCCTAAGCTCTGGGGCCAACGTCCTGACTTTC. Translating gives CASSHTGGLSSGANVLTF.

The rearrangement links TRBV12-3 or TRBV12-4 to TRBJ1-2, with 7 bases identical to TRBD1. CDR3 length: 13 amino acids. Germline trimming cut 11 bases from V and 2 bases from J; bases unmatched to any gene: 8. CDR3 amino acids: CAAAGQANYGYTF. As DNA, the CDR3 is TGTGCCGCCGCAGGACAGGCAAACTATGGCTACACCTTC.

The CDR3 sequence: CSAHLPGGPTDYGYTF. CDR3 in DNA: TGCAGCGCCCACTTGCCAGGGGGCCCCACCGACTATGGCTACACCTTC. The chain is built from TRBV29-1 and TRBJ1-2, with 8 bases matching TRBD1. The CDR3 runs 16 residues. Per germline, CDR1 SQVTM and CDR2 ANQGSEA. V shed 7 bases, J shed 3 bases, and the junction held 16 bases outside the gene matches.

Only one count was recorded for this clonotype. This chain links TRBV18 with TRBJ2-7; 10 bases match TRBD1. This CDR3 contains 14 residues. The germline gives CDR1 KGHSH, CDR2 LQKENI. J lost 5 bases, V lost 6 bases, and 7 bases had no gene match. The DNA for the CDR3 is TGTGCCAGCTCGCCCGGGACAGGGGTGGACGAGCAGTACTTC. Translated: CASSPGTGVDEQYF.

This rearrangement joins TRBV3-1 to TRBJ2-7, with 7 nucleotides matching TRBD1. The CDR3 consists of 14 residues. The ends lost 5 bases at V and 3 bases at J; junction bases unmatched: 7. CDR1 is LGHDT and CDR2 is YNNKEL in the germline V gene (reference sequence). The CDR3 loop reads CASSFRQGNYEQYF. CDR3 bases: TGTGCCAGCAGCTTCCGACAGGGTAACTACGAGCAGTACTTC.

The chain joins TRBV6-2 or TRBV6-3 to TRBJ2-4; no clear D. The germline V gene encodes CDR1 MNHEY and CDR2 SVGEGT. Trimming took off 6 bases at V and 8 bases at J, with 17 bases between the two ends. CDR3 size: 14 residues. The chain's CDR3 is CASRRPGSLDIQYF. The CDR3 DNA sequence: TGTGCCAGCAGACGACCAGGCTCGTTGGACATTCAGTACTTC.

The CDR3 DNA is TGTGCCAGCAGCTTAGCACGAGCGGGAGTCGGTGAGCAGTTCTTC. Encoded protein: CASSLARAGVGEQFF. J is TRBJ2-1 and V is TRBV11-2; 8 bases align to TRBD2. The CDR3 extends over 15 amino acids. The junction had 8 bases not matched to a gene; V was cut back by 1 base and J by 9 bases. In germline, CDR1 is SGHAT, CDR2 FQNNGV.

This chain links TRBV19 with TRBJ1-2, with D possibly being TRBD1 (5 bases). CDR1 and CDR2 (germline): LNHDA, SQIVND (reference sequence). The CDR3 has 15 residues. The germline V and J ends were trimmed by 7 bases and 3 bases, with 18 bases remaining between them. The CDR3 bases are TGTGCCAGTACCTCCCGGCCAGGGAAGTACTATGGCTACACCTTC. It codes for CASTSRPGKYYGYTF. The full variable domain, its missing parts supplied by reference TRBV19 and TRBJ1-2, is DGGITQSPKYLFRKEGQNVTLSCEQNLNHDAMYWYRQDPGQGLRLIYYSQIVNDFQKGDIAEGYSVSREKKESFPLTVTSAQKNPTAFYLCASTSRPGKYYGYTFGSGTRLTVV.

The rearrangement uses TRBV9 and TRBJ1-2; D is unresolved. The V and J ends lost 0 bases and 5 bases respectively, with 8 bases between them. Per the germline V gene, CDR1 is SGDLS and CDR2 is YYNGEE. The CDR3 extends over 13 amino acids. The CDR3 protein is CASSVDSGYGYTF. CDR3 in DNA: TGTGCCAGCAGCGTAGACTCCGGGTATGGCTACACCTTC.

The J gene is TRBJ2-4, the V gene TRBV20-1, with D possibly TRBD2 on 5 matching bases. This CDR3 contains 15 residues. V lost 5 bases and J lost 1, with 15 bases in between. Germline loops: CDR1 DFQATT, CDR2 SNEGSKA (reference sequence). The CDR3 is CSAPTSSGAKNIQYF. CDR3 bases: TGCAGTGCTCCCACCTCCTCGGGGGCCAAAAACATTCAGTACTTC.